The 9 T cell receptor beta chains below all came from one sample that was sequenced in a study of response to subunit inactivated influenza vaccine. TCRdb independently ran MiXCR on the RT-PCR reads; one entry per CDR3 protein. The table records around 480,000 distinct CDR3 sequences, roughly 9.7% of them present only once. The sequencing used PBMCs from blood, collected 40 to 50 days after vaccination. Every receptor here comes from a man in his fifties who received an inactivated influenza vaccine.

The chain combines TRBV7-9 with TRBJ2-5; maybe TRBD2 (6 bases). The germline gives CDR1 SEHNR, CDR2 FQNEAQ (reference sequence). The germline V and J ends were trimmed by 5 bases and 0 bases, with 16 bases remaining between them. The CDR3 consists of 16 residues. The CDR3 here is CASSKGGALYQETQYF. DNA of the CDR3: TGTGCCAGCAGCAAAGGAGGGGCTCTGTACCAAGAGACCCAGTACTTC. Drawing the rest from reference TRBV7-9 and TRBJ2-5, the complete variable domain is DTGVSQNPRHKITKRGQNVTFRCDPISEHNRLYWYRQTLGQGPEFLTYFQNEAQLEKSRLLSDRFSAERPKGSFSTLEIQRTEQGDSAMYLCASSKGGALYQETQYFGPGTRLLVL.

In this sample, this clonotype turned up many times. The V and J genes are TRBV7-2 and TRBJ2-7, with TRBD1 matching over 9 bases. V gave up 7 bases and J gave up 2 bases; unmatched junction bases: 6. Germline V gives CDR1 SGHTA, CDR2 FQGNSA. The CDR3 is made up of 14 amino acids. The CDR3 region is CASIPRQGAYEQYF. The CDR3 DNA reads TGTGCCAGCATCCCTAGACAGGGGGCCTACGAGCAGTACTTC.

Points on this clonotype: This could be a read error, since a much larger clone is one nucleotide away. The missing conserved phenylalanine or tryptophan at the end of this CDR3 makes a read error likely. The DNA is left out, because the CDR3 cannot be placed on it with certainty; the CDR3 is given as TCRdb lists it. The V and J genes are TRBV12-3 or TRBV12-4 and TRBJ2-5; no DNA check was done on the table's D call, TRBD1. The CDR3 is 10 amino acids in total, end residues counted. The CDR3 here is CVSSLGWTHS.

In its sample, this clonotype was seen a few times. This chain's CDR3 is CSARGRPAGGYNEQFF. The CDR3 nucleotides are TGCAGTGCTAGAGGACGGCCAGCGGGAGGGTACAATGAGCAGTTCTTC. The chain uses TRBV20-1 and TRBJ2-1; 10 bases map to TRBD2. The CDR3 covers 16 residues. J gave up 4 bases and V 1 base, and 7 bases lay outside the gene matches. Germline CDR1 reads DFQATT; CDR2 reads SNEGSKA (reference sequence).

The CDR3 loop is CSVVMNTEAFF. CDR3 nucleotide sequence: TGCAGCGTCGTCATGAACACTGAAGCTTTCTTT. V gene TRBV29-1 combines with J gene TRBJ1-1; D gene unclear. CDR1 SQVTM and CDR2 ANQGSEA come from the germline V gene. The V end was cut by 6 bases, the J end by 0 bases, with 5 bases between. The CDR3 consists of 11 residues.

The chain has TRBV2 and TRBJ2-7; TRBD2 agrees at 7 bases. With 1 base clipped from V and 9 bases from J, the junction kept 3 bases outside the gene matches. This CDR3 is built from 12 residues. Germline CDR1 reads SNHLY; CDR2 reads FYNNEI. The CDR3 region has the DNA TGTGCCAGCAGTGAAGATTGGGGGGGGCAGTACTTC. Translated: CASSEDWGGQYF.

CDR3 amino acids: CASSVLSVPQETQYF. CDR3 sequence (DNA): TGCGCCAGCAGCGTACTTTCCGTACCCCAAGAGACCCAGTACTTC. This chain joins TRBV5-1 and TRBJ2-5; D gene unclear. The CDR3 has 15 amino acids. From germline, CDR1 is SGHRS and CDR2 YFSETQ. Trimming pared 4 bases from V and 1 base from J, leaving 14 bases between.

The chain carries TRBV7-9 and TRBJ1-5, with D hard to call. V was trimmed by 6 bases and J by 0 bases, leaving 12 bases between them. Germline lookup yields CDR1 SEHNR and CDR2 FQNEAQ (reference sequence). The CDR3 sequence is 15 residues long. Written as DNA, the CDR3 is TGTGCCAGCAGTCCTCCCGGGTTTAGCAATCAGCCCCAGCATTTT. Its protein is CASSPPGFSNQPQHF.

This clonotype came up many times. V gene TRBV7-2 combines with J gene TRBJ2-7; 11 positions agree with TRBD1. Trimming removed 4 bases from V and 4 bases from J; junction bases left unmatched: 6. The CDR3 consists of 15 residues. The germline gives CDR1 SGHTA, CDR2 FQGNSA. DNA for the CDR3: TGTGCCAGCAGCTCCGGGACAGGGGGATTTTACGAGCAGTACTTC. Its translation is CASSSGTGGFYEQYF.